Shown below are 23 T cell receptor beta chains from a single sample sequenced in a study of spatial heterogeneity in lung cancer. TCRdb re-called the 5' RACE reads through MiXCR, storing one row per CDR3 protein. The sample holds 90,000 or so distinct CDR3 sequences, roughly 10% seen once. The time point was: sample taken at primary tumor resection. Unsorted whole RNA samples from tumor, nontumor lung or frozen PBMC were sequenced. Sequences were derived from PBMCs, sampled at surgery. The source of these receptors is a male donor with early-stage non-small cell lung cancer.

J is TRBJ2-2 and V is TRBV4-3; no reliable D call. CDR1 is LGHNA and CDR2 is YSLEER in the germline V gene. This CDR3 has 15 residues. The ends were cut back, 2 bases at V and 4 bases at J, with 11 bases in the middle. The CDR3 loop is CASSQTRLFTGELFF. In DNA, the CDR3 is TGCGCCAGCAGCCAAACGCGGTTATTCACCGGGGAGCTGTTTTTT.

The V call is TRBV7-8, the J call TRBJ2-3; 9 nucleotides agree with TRBD2. With V trimmed by 4 bases and J by 10 bases, 15 bases remained unmatched. CDR1 SGHVS and CDR2 FQNEAQ come from the germline V gene. The CDR3 runs to 16 residues. This CDR3 is CASSSQGLASYGSQYF. DNA of the CDR3: TGTGCCAGCAGCTCCCAGGGACTAGCCTCTTACGGGTCGCAGTATTTT.

In DNA, the CDR3 is TGCAGTGCTAGAGCTGACAGGGCCAACGAGCAGTACTTC. This translates into CSARADRANEQYF. The chain carries TRBV20-1 and TRBJ2-7; 7 nucleotides agree with TRBD1. J lost 5 bases, V lost 1 base, and 5 bases had no gene match. Germline CDR1 is DFQATT and CDR2 is SNEGSKA (reference sequence). CDR3 length: 13 residues.

This clonotype was detected ten times or more. The chain joins TRBV4-1 to TRBJ2-7; D is possibly TRBD2 (6 bases). CDR1 and CDR2 from the germline V gene are MGHRA and YSYEKL. The CDR3 spans 15 residues. Trimming left V 3 bases short and J 3 bases short, with 15 bases between. CDR3 bases: TGCGCCAGCAGCCAGCAGGGACTGGGTGACTACGAGCAGTACTTC. Translated, it gives CASSQQGLGDYEQYF.

The sample holds a few counts of this clonotype. J is TRBJ2-2 and V is TRBV7-2; 15 bases match TRBD2. The ends lost 5 bases at V and 7 bases at J; junction bases unmatched: 11. Germline V CDR1 and CDR2: SGHTA, FQGNSA. The CDR3 sequence is 18 residues long. CDR3 bases: TGTGCCAGCAGCCCCCCTTGGACTAGCGGGAGGGCGAACGGGGAGCTGTTTTTT. Amino acids: CASSPPWTSGRANGELFF.

This clonotype has just a few counts. This chain joins TRBV6-2 or TRBV6-3 and TRBJ2-3; no firm D call. CDR3 length: 16 residues. Deletions cut 2 bases from V and 0 bases from J, with 12 bases between. Germline-derived CDR1 and CDR2 are MNHEY and SVGEGT. The CDR3 DNA reads TGTGCCAGCAGTTACGGAGCGACCCCGAGCACAGATACGCAGTATTTT. Amino acid sequence: CASSYGATPSTDTQYF.

This sequence joins TRBV7-9 and TRBJ1-3, with D tentatively TRBD1 (5 bases). This CDR3 is 13 amino acids long. Trimming removed 10 bases at V and 0 bases at J, with 10 bases between. Germline CDR1 is SEHNR and CDR2 is FQNEAQ (reference sequence). In DNA, the CDR3 is TGTGCCACGGCACAGGACTCTGGAAACACCATATATTTT. Translating gives CATAQDSGNTIYF.

In its sample, this clonotype was seen many times. The CDR3 loop is CASSFGYRKLFF. The CDR3 nucleotides are TGTGCCAGCAGTTTTGGTTACAGGAAACTGTTTTTT. The genes are TRBV12-3 or TRBV12-4 and TRBJ1-4; TRBD1 might be the D (5 bases). V was cut by 3 bases and J by 11 bases, with 10 bases left in between. The CDR3 sequence is 12 residues long.

The chain employs TRBV21-1 and TRBJ1-2; the table's D call TRBD1 went unverified against the DNA. TRBV21-1 is classified as a pseudogene. The CDR3 has 14 amino acids. The CDR3 DNA follows: TGTGCCAGCAGCAAAAGCGCCCATCTATATGGCTACACCTTC. Its protein is CASSKSAHLYGYTF.

This clonotype occurred many times. This chain uses TRBV4-3 with TRBJ2-1; D is unclear. The germline V gene has CDR1 LGHNA and CDR2 YSLEER. CDR3 length: 14 amino acids. Deletions cut 1 base from V and 10 bases from J, with 14 bases between. The CDR3 nucleotides read TGCGCCAGCAGCCAAGGCTATGTTATCGGGGAGCAGTTCTTC. It codes for CASSQGYVIGEQFF.

This clonotype has ten or more counts. V is TRBV6-6 and J is TRBJ1-2; 8 bases align to TRBD1. CDR3 size: 14 residues. Germline loops: CDR1 MNHNY, CDR2 SVGAGI (reference sequence). Germline trimming cut 0 bases from V and 8 bases from J; bases unmatched to any gene: 5. The CDR3 bases are TGTGCCAGCAGTTACTCAGCAGGGGGCGACGGCTACACCTTC. It translates to CASSYSAGGDGYTF.

This clonotype has a count of ten or more. The chain has TRBV4-1 and TRBJ2-4, with 10 bases aligning to TRBD2. The germline gives CDR1 MGHRA, CDR2 YSYEKL. CDR3 length: 15 residues. Trimming at V came to 1 base and at J to 7 bases, leaving 4 bases not matched to a gene. The CDR3 region has the DNA TGCGCCAGCAGCCAAGGGCTAGCGGGGGTGAACATTCAGTACTTC. It translates to CASSQGLAGVNIQYF.

The genes are TRBV6-5 and TRBJ2-3; maybe TRBD2 (6 bases). The V gene's germline CDR1 is MNHEY and CDR2 SVGAGI. V was shortened by 8 bases and J by 3 bases, with 21 bases between the two germline ends. This CDR3 comprises 16 residues. As DNA, the CDR3 is TGTGCCAGCGGCCCGTCGGGGGTTCGAGGGACAGATACGCAGTATTTT. This sequence encodes CASGPSGVRGTDTQYF.

This clonotype was seen many times. This chain uses TRBV28 with TRBJ1-6; D unclear. CDR1 and CDR2 from the germline V gene are MDHEN and SYDVKM. The germline V and J ends were trimmed by 3 bases and 5 bases, with 11 bases remaining between them. The CDR3 loop spans 15 amino acids. In DNA, the CDR3 is TGTGCCAGCAGTTTTAGACGGCCAAATAATTCACCCCTCCACTTT. It is translated as CASSFRRPNNSPLHF.

In this sample, this clonotype turned up many times. The chain links TRBV3-1 to TRBJ1-6, with D perhaps matching TRBD1 (5 bases). The CDR3 has 12 amino acids. The germline gives CDR1 LGHDT, CDR2 YNNKEL (reference sequence). V shed 4 bases and J shed 17 bases, with 15 bases lying between them. The CDR3 is CASSLLTGTVHF. DNA for the CDR3: TGTGCCAGCAGCCTCCTAACCGGGACCGTCCACTTT.

The chain has TRBV7-9 and TRBJ2-2; tentatively, D is TRBD1 or TRBD2 (5 bases each). Germline V CDR1 and CDR2: SEHNR, FQNEAQ (reference sequence). The CDR3 is 16 amino acids. V was trimmed by 1 base and J by 4 bases, leaving 13 bases between them. The CDR3 DNA is TGTGCCAGCAGCTTAGGTCGGGACGCCGGCACCGGGGAGCTGTTTTTT. Translating gives CASSLGRDAGTGELFF. The full variable domain, with the rest looked up from reference TRBV7-9 and TRBJ2-2, is DTGVSQNPRHKITKRGQNVTFRCDPISEHNRLYWYRQTLGQGPEFLTYFQNEAQLEKSRLLSDRFSAERPKGSFSTLEIQRTEQGDSAMYLCASSLGRDAGTGELFFGEGSRLTVL.

The chain carries TRBV20-1 and TRBJ2-1; 10 bases are a match to TRBD2. Trimming took 5 bases from V and 3 from J; bases not matched to a gene: 4. CDR3 length equals 14 residues. Germline V gene data show CDR1 as DFQATT and CDR2 as SNEGSKA (reference sequence). The CDR3 is CSAYTSGDYNEQFF. DNA of the CDR3: TGCAGTGCTTATACTAGCGGGGACTACAATGAGCAGTTCTTC.

This clonotype was counted many times. The chain is built from TRBV7-9 and TRBJ1-5; D may be TRBD1 (6 bases). CDR3 length: 16 amino acids. V lost 6 bases and J lost 4, with 19 bases in between. CDR1 is SEHNR and CDR2 is FQNEAQ in the germline V gene (reference sequence). The CDR3 DNA is TGTGCCAGCAGTCCGATTCGTTCTCAGGGGAATCAGCCCCAGCATTTT. It is translated as CASSPIRSQGNQPQHF.

This clonotype was observed a handful of times. The chain carries TRBV7-6 and TRBJ2-7; 7 bases are shared with TRBD1. Germline lookup yields CDR1 SGHVS and CDR2 FNYEAQ. After removal of 5 bases from V and 3 bases from J, the junction contained 4 bases not matched to a gene. The CDR3 has 13 residues. Here the CDR3 reads CASSDRTGYEQYF. The CDR3 region has the DNA TGTGCCAGCAGCGACAGGACAGGCTACGAGCAGTACTTC.

This clonotype has more than one count but fewer than ten. The J gene is TRBJ2-7, the V gene TRBV7-9, with TRBD1 as a possible D gene (6 bases). In germline, CDR1 is SEHNR, CDR2 FQNEAQ (reference sequence). Trimming took 5 bases from V and 0 from J, leaving 11 bases between them. The CDR3 length is 14 residues. The CDR3 DNA reads as TGTGCCAGCAGCCAGTCAGGGGCCTCCTACGAGCAGTACTTC. Residues: CASSQSGASYEQYF.

This clonotype was counted at least ten times. V usage is TRBV29-1 and J usage is TRBJ2-3; 9 bases are a match to TRBD2. This CDR3 comprises 13 residues. CDR1 is SQVTM and CDR2 is ANQGSEA in the germline V gene. The J segment lost 3 bases and the V segment lost 5 bases, leaving 3 bases of the junction unmatched. CDR3 in amino acids: CSVLAGSTDTQYF. Written as DNA, the CDR3 is TGCAGCGTTCTAGCGGGATCTACAGATACGCAGTATTTT.

The J gene is TRBJ1-5, the V gene TRBV7-9; D is perhaps TRBD1 (5 bases). Trimming pared 5 bases from V and 5 bases from J, leaving 13 bases between. This CDR3 contains 14 residues. Germline CDR1 and CDR2: SEHNR and FQNEAQ (reference sequence). CDR3 region: CASSVGAADQPQHF. DNA for the CDR3: TGTGCCAGCAGCGTAGGGGCGGCAGATCAGCCCCAGCATTTT.

This rearrangement joins TRBV10-3 to TRBJ2-7, with TRBD1 identical over 7 bases. Germline lookup yields CDR1 ENHRY and CDR2 SYGVKD. CDR3 length: 14 amino acids. Unmatched junction bases numbered 1, after V lost 0 bases and J lost 2 bases. CDR3 residues: CAISESDRAYEQYF. CDR3 sequence (DNA): TGTGCCATCAGTGAGTCCGACAGGGCCTACGAGCAGTACTTC.